Listed below are T cell receptor beta chains from one sample, sequenced in a study of blood T cell repertoires in COVID-19. TCRdb's copy holds only in-frame clones and misses some; the assay was immunoSEQ multiplex PCR. The sample contains approximately 270,000 clones, approximately 90% of which appear only once. Sample: PBMCs or T cells enriched from blood (not recorded which). These receptors all stem from a woman in her twenties or thirties with acute COVID-19. The CDR3 runs from the conserved cysteine through the conserved F or W. A D gene is named only where the DNA matches it firmly. Size tells how often a clone was seen (once, few, many) or the class of an expanded clone, and some rows leave it out.

V gene,D gene,J gene,clone size,CDR3 protein,CDR3 DNA
TRBV28,.,TRBJ1-4,.,CASRRHYEKLFF,TGTGCCAGCAGGCGCCACTATGAAAAACTGTTTTTT
TRBV7-2,TRBD1,TRBJ1-6,.,CASSLRQGVNSPLHF,TGTGCCAGCAGTCTCCGACAGGGTGTAAATTCACCCCTCCACTTT
TRBV7-3,.,TRBJ2-3,.,CASSFRGGPSTDTQYF,TGTGCCAGCAGCTTCCGTGGCGGTCCTAGCACAGATACGCAGTATTTT
TRBV4-1,.,TRBJ2-7,.,CASSLGQNYEQYF,TGCGCCAGCAGCCTCGGACAGAACTACGAGCAGTACTTC
TRBV3-1/TRBV3-2,.,TRBJ1-6,.,CASSQDSGLVSPLHF,TGTGCCAGCAGCCAAGATTCGGGTTTGGTCTCACCCCTCCACTTT
TRBV7-2,TRBD1,TRBJ2-7,.,CASSPGGTGSYEQYF,TGTGCCAGCAGCCCAGGGGGGACAGGCTCCTACGAGCAGTACTTC
TRBV7-9,.,TRBJ2-7,once,CASSLGLGVSYEQYF,TGTGCCAGCAGCTTAGGACTAGGGGTCTCCTACGAGCAGTACTTC
TRBV28,.,TRBJ1-6,.,CASSLGLGGSYNSPLHF,TGTGCCAGCAGTTTAGGACTCGGAGGGTCCTATAATTCACCCCTCCACTTT
TRBV4-3,TRBD1,TRBJ1-4,.,CASSQEGDRGPEKLFF,TGCGCCAGCAGCCAAGAGGGAGACAGGGGGCCTGAAAAACTGTTTTTT
TRBV28,.,TRBJ2-1,.,CASSYDYNNEQFF,TGTGCCAGCAGTTATGACTATAACAATGAGCAGTTCTTC
TRBV29-1,TRBD1,TRBJ1-1,few,CSVETGAFGAFF,TGCAGCGTTGAGACAGGGGCCTTCGGAGCTTTCTTT
TRBV21-1,.,TRBJ1-5,.,CASSKRSGPRSNQPQHF,TGTGCCAGCAGCAAACGGTCAGGTCCTCGAAGCAATCAGCCCCAGCATTTT
TRBV5-1,TRBD1,TRBJ2-4,once,CASSLVGQGLTKNIQYF,TGCGCCAGCAGCTTGGTAGGACAGGGCCTTACAAAAAACATTCAGTACTTC
TRBV6-6,.,TRBJ1-3,few,CASSRLAGGRGGNTIYF,TGTGCCAGCAGTCGCCTCGCCGGGGGAAGGGGAGGAAACACCATATATTTT
TRBV6-4,TRBD2,TRBJ2-3,.,CASSSGWDTDTQYF,TGTGCCAGCTCTAGCGGTTGGGACACAGATACGCAGTATTTT
TRBV2,.,TRBJ2-6,.,CASSWGLSGANVLTF,TGTGCCAGCAGTTGGGGACTCTCTGGGGCCAACGTCCTGACTTTC
TRBV28,.,TRBJ2-1,.,CASSSPTEGGRTGVWNEQFF,TGTGCCAGCAGTTCCCCGACAGAGGGCGGAAGAACGGGAGTGTGGAATGAGCAGTTCTTC
TRBV27,.,TRBJ2-6,.,CASSPSSGANVLTF,TGTGCCAGCAGTCCCAGCTCTGGGGCCAACGTCCTGACTTTC
TRBV2,.,TRBJ1-6,.,CASTLSGPENSPLHF,TGTGCCAGCACGCTTAGTGGGCCGGAAAATTCACCCCTCCACTTT
TRBV27,TRBD2,TRBJ2-2,.,CASSSPTSGREKYTGELFF,TGTGCCAGCAGTTCCCCAACTAGCGGGAGAGAAAAGTACACCGGGGAGCTGTTTTTT
TRBV27,TRBD1,TRBJ1-6,.,CASRQGAMSLHF,TGTGCCAGCCGACAGGGGGCGATGTCCCTCCACTTT
TRBV5-1,TRBD2,TRBJ2-7,few,CASSLGLRLGTSGYEQYF,TGCGCCAGCAGCTTGGGGCTCCGTCTTGGGACTAGCGGCTACGAGCAGTACTTC
TRBV18,TRBD1,TRBJ2-6,.,CASSGDRFSGANVLTF,TGTGCCAGCTCCGGGGACAGATTCTCTGGGGCCAACGTCCTGACTTTC
TRBV28,.,TRBJ1-2,.,CASSSDTGYGYTF,TGTGCCAGCAGCTCGGACACCGGCTATGGCTACACCTTC